The 8 T cell receptor beta chains below all came from one sample that was sequenced in a study of CD8+CD57+ T cells in acquired aplastic anemia. Sequencing involved patients with CD8+CD57+ cell expansion previously shown by flow cytometry. The use of genomic DNA as template underpinned the TCR beta VDJ and CDR3 profiling. TCRdb reanalysed the reads using MiXCR and keeps one entry per CDR3 protein. The sample has about half a million distinct CDR3 sequences, roughly 34% seen once. Material for sequencing was sorted CD4+, CD8+, or CD8+CD57+ T cells (not recorded which) from PBMCs. The receptors derive from a human donor with aplastic anemia.

About this clonotype: A much larger clone is a single base away; this may be a read error. The chain uses TRBV5-1 and TRBJ1-6; TRBD1 might be the D (5 bases). The CDR3 totals 15 residues. Looked up from germline, CDR1 is SGHRS and CDR2 is YFSETQ. CDR3 amino acids: CARSLAAGENSPLHF. The CDR3 bases are TGCGCCCGCAGCTTGGCCGCGGGGGAAAATTCACCCCTCCACTTT.

Only a few counts were recorded for this clonotype. J is TRBJ2-5 and V is TRBV15, with D unresolved. The CDR3 runs 11 residues. Germline CDR1 reads LNHNV; CDR2 reads YYDKDF (reference sequence). Deletions cut 1 base from V and 4 bases from J, with 1 base between. CDR3 coding DNA: TGTGCCACCAGCAGAGTAGAGACCCAGTACTTC. It encodes CATSRVETQYF.

This clonotype was detected many times. The junction differs from germline at one of its ends, possibly a read error. The chain couples TRBV6-1 to TRBJ2-7; D unresolved. CDR3 length: 12 residues. Germline CDR1 MNHNS, CDR2 SASEGT. CDR3 in amino acids: CASSGEGYEQYF. In DNA form, the CDR3 reads TGCGCCAGCAGTGGAGAAGGATACGAGCAGTACTTC.

This clonotype appeared a few times. The junction shows a germline mismatch at one end, possibly a read error. The chain employs TRBV20-1 and TRBJ2-3; 11 positions agree with TRBD2. The germline CDR1 and CDR2 sequences are DFQATT and SNEGSKA (reference sequence). The CDR3 extends over 14 amino acids. The DNA of the CDR3 is TGCGGTGCTAGTAAACTAGCGGGAGAAGATACGCAGTATTTT. Protein sequence: CGASKLAGEDTQYF.

This clonotype came up a few times. The chain combines TRBV5-1 with TRBJ2-1, with D unresolved. Trimming stripped 0 bases from V and 0 bases from J, with 10 bases between. Germline V gene lookup returns CDR1 SGHRS and CDR2 YFSETQ. The CDR3 loop spans 16 amino acids. CDR3 in DNA: TGCGCCAGCAGCTTGGCCGGAGTTGTCTCCTACAATGAGCAGTTCTTC. Translating gives CASSLAGVVSYNEQFF.

This clonotype was seen many times. This chain links TRBV25-1 with TRBJ1-1, with D possibly matching TRBD1 (6 bases). Germline CDR1 is MGHDK and CDR2 is SYGVNS. The CDR3 consists of 16 residues. The V and J ends lost 5 bases and 6 bases respectively, with 22 bases between them. CDR3 sequence: CASSSLSGEGRAEAFF. CDR3 nucleotide sequence: TGTGCCAGCAGTTCCTTGTCAGGGGAGGGTAGGGCTGAAGCTTTCTTT.

CDR3 residues: CASSLFMRGVAGVTDTQYF. The CDR3 DNA is TGTGCCAGCAGCTTATTTATGCGCGGGGTAGCGGGAGTTACAGATACGCAGTATTTT. This chain connects TRBV13 to TRBJ2-3, with TRBD2 matching 9 bases. The CDR3 totals 19 residues. The germline CDR1 and CDR2 sequences are PRHDT and FYEKMQ (reference sequence). J lost 3 bases, V lost 2 bases, and 15 bases had no gene match.

There are a few counts of this clonotype. The rearrangement links TRBV4-2 to TRBJ2-7; D is perhaps TRBD1 (6 bases). V gave up 3 bases and J gave up 4 bases, with 10 bases separating them. The CDR3 is 13 amino acids. Germline V CDR1 and CDR2: LGHNA, YNFKEQ. The CDR3: CASSHRDMYEQYF. In DNA form, the CDR3 reads TGTGCCAGCAGCCATAGGGACATGTACGAGCAGTACTTC.